The entry that follows covers one T cell receptor (beta chain) sequence. The data belong to a study of blood T cell repertoires in COVID-19. Overall study: PBMCs, B-cell-depleted T cells, or T cells provided the cDNA or gDNA that made up the material.

Authors' processing steps: Estimates of nucleated cell counts were drawn from the amplification of reference gene primers. TCRdb's table, derived via immunoSEQ multiplex PCR, lists solely in-frame clones and lacks some. That table is the source of V, J and clone size, and D and trimming were worked out from the DNA. The sample has 95,000 to 110,000 clones; around nine tenths are singletons. The CDR3 length is 17 residues. CDR1 and CDR2 from the germline V gene are MNHNS and SASEGT. V was clipped by 2 bases and J by 4 bases; unmatched bases: 11. Material: peripheral blood. This clonotype was sampled from a woman older than 75 in a cohort sampled during active COVID-19. The chain joins TRBV6-1 to TRBJ1-5; the match to TRBD1 covers 7 bases. This CDR3 reads CASSENWAGGTNQPQHF. The CDR3 nucleotides read TGTGCCAGCAGTGAAAATTGGGCAGGGGGGACGAATCAGCCCCAGCATTTT.